Here is one T cell receptor (beta chain) with its context. Its antigen is currently not known. Base qualities were left out, and no much larger clone turns up one base away. Library preparation was by the immunoSEQ multiplex PCR assay. For the multiplex PCR, a mixture combining 60 forward primers for TCR Vbeta segments and 13 reverse primers for TCR Jbeta segments was used. The CDR3 region of rearranged TCR beta genes was amplified from genomic DNA by a multiplex PCR assay. Amplified TCR beta libraries were sequenced as 87-base-pair reads on the Illumina HiSeq System. In the authors' own workflow: A later analysis counted around 72 million unique TCR beta chains across the 690 or so repertoires, and some 12 million of these chains were shared by at least two donors. To remove PCR and sequencing errors, raw reads were error-corrected and collapsed into unique sequences using a nearest-neighbor algorithm that merged closely related sequences. V, D and J gene segments were assigned by aligning CDR3 sequences to IMGT reference sequences. For a sequence to be retained, at least a six-nucleotide match to both a V gene segment and a J gene segment was required. Rearrangements were classified as productive when the CDR3 lacked stop codons and remained in frame with V and J, and all other rearrangements were classified as non-productive. CDR3 was defined according to IMGT convention as the region running from the second conserved V-encoded cysteine to the conserved J-encoded phenylalanine. Sequences without an unambiguous match to a single V gene segment were excluded from the earlier analysis of about 600 of the donors. In an earlier analysis of 500 to 750 of the donors, V segments were called functional above 56.7% productive rearrangements and were called segregating when the between-donor standard deviation exceeded 5%. A statistical classification framework was built for diagnosing cytomegalovirus status from the catalog of TCR beta chain sequences. A later analysis assigned V and J genes by comparing TCR nucleotide sequences with IMGT/GENE-DB human TR gene sequences. The TCRdist pipeline was used in a later analysis to assign CDR3 sequences and most-parsimonious VDJ recombination scenarios. In a later analysis, each TCR beta chain was defined by its CDR3 amino acid sequence together with its V-gene family, and reads lacking a unique V-gene family were excluded. As a way to deal with suspected cross-contamination and a sequencing artifact, a later analysis dropped 450 to 700 nucleotide sequences that were highly shared and had low generation probability. In a later analysis, a clonal expansion index was calculated for each public chain from normalized within-repertoire ranks of inferred template counts. In a later analysis, generation probabilities were computed with a VDJ recombination model fitted to out-of-frame rearrangements, and the resulting probabilities were checked against IGoR. In a later analysis, TCR-TCR, TCR-HLA and TCR-CMV co-occurrence was scored with hypergeometric tests, and a repertoire-size bias correction was applied to TCR pairs. A later analysis estimated false discovery rates by permuting HLA or CMV assignments 20 times. In a later analysis, co-occurring TCRs were grouped using DBSCAN, and TCRdist sequence similarity was added for clustering within HLA-allele-positive subsets. Repertoires with fewer than 30,000 or more than 120,000 public chains were left out of co-occurrence clustering, as were several repertoires with anomalous nucleotide sharing. TCRdb carries this immuneACCESS record with in-frame sequences only. Its versions omit some clonotypes, under half of them owing to an unresolved V gene in the studies checked, with the rest unexplained. That table furnishes V, J and clone size, whereas the DNA furnished D and trimming. The sample contains approximately 120,000 clones, around 73% of them found a single time. The ten most abundant clones make up around 8.1% of the sample.

The cohort was made up of approximately 700 healthy bone marrow donors. At the time of sampling, all cohort members were nominally healthy, though unrecorded immune exposures were likely present. The donor was CMV seronegative and was included in the group of around 320 seronegative cohort members. A peripheral blood sample was provided by each donor, and peripheral blood mononuclear cells were used for TCR beta sequencing. Genomic DNA extraction from the blood cell samples was performed with the Qiagen DNeasy Blood Extraction Kit. The data derive from a study of cytomegalovirus exposure and HLA in healthy donors (dated by TCRdb to about 2017). Describing the broader study: An earlier analysis of several hundred of the donors reported roughly 270 Gb of sequence data and 120 million or so unique TCR beta sequences from some 180 million T cells. An early release covering roughly 640 HLA-typed donors comprised about 320 gigabases of sequencing data and 85 million to 100 million unique TCR sequences. The genetic ancestry cluster associated with self-reported Caucasian donors included over 80% of the 350 to 500 genotyped donors. The aim of the study was to test whether cataloging public T cell receptors could identify signatures of past pathogen exposure. The study used immunosequencing to profile the T cell repertoires of under 700 subjects and linked those repertoires to cytomegalovirus serostatus. Along with the approximately 700-subject first cohort, a separate validation cohort of about 110 different subjects was used. The study combined high-throughput TCR immunosequencing, statistical association of individual TCRs with disease status, and machine learning to predict cytomegalovirus infection status. A later analysis re-analyzed previously published TCR beta repertoires from 500 to 700 donors and added high-resolution HLA genotyping to study TCR occurrence patterns. Rather than using new phenotypic data, the later analysis identified candidate immune exposures from TCR beta sequences and from how often those sequences occurred across donors. In an earlier analysis of 587 of the donors, high-throughput TCR beta sequencing was used to judge whether each TCR beta V gene segment behaved as functional or pseudogenic. Alongside the repertoire data, information on donor age, sex, ethnicity and CMV serostatus was compiled. A later genetic analysis used genome-wide SNP genotypes for about 55% of the 666 donors, treating that subset as a discovery cohort. Every repertoire in the discovery cohort had been generated on one and the same sequencing platform. Both class I and class II loci were covered by HLA typing, at four-digit resolution. Typing coverage varied by locus: about 629-630 donors for A, B, C, DRB1 and DQB1; about 520 for DQA1; about 590 for DPA1; around 450 for DPB1. Five DR-DQ haplotypes were handled as single units for association and clustering, since linkage in the cohort was strong. Among around 400 genotyped donors of the cohort, an average of 235,054 unique TCR beta nucleotide sequences were sequenced per donor, roughly a sixth of them non-productive.

V is cut by 10 bases and J by 0 bases, and the space between the germline ends is 18 bases. The germline V gene (reference sequence) supplies CDR1 LNHDA and CDR2 SQIVND. The CDR3, from cysteine to phenylalanine, totals 15 residues. The entry retains the CDR3 DNA only, 45 bases that are in frame from base 1. Study-wide findings and limitations: Correlated functional status among segregating V segments might reflect linkage disequilibrium, but an unknown experimental factor could not be ruled out. Most CMV-associated TCR beta chains appeared to be HLA-restricted in a later analysis, and the HLA associations seemed to be driven largely by CMV exposure. Compared with equally common non-associated chains, HLA-associated TCR beta chains in a later analysis were more clonally expanded and had lower generation probabilities. In a later genetic analysis, fewer N-insertions in productive TCRs were reported among donors in an Asian-associated ancestry cluster than the roughly 710-donor mean. A further reported finding was that TCR beta sequences accurately predicted the HLA-A and HLA-B alleles for most subjects in the first cohort. Cytomegalovirus status was reported to be diagnosed by the classifier with high specificity and sensitivity in both the original and validation cohorts. Roughly uniform sequencing depth across donors was assumed in presence/absence analyses, although this assumption may not hold. CMV serostatus was the only immune exposure information available for the cohort. According to the authors, the approach could potentially be generalized to other disease states and immunological phenotypes. Several of the top co-occurrence clusters appeared to be linked to parvovirus B19, influenza, CMV and Epstein-Barr virus, according to a later analysis. At a false discovery rate of 0.05, a later analysis linked under 20,000 TCR beta sequences to specific HLA alleles. Some IMGT-functional V segments, including TRBV6-2 and TRBV6-3, could not be told apart with the 87-base-pair reads, so those segments were excluded. A cluster of highly shared sequence variants was judged likely to represent a technical artifact of the sequencing pipeline. In an earlier analysis of 587 of the donors, most TCR beta V segments appeared in productive rearrangements about 87% or about 30% of the time, broadly matching IMGT annotations. In vitro tests confirmed that a few of the cytomegalovirus-associated TCR beta chains recognize cytomegalovirus antigens. A later analysis found that TCR association rates varied across HLA loci, with DRB1 alleles showing the most associated TCRs and HLA-C alleles the fewest. HLA typing was unavailable for some donors at each locus, so association tests used only the typed subset. When HLA alleles, especially DR and DQ, strongly co-occurred, TCR associations were difficult to assign to individual alleles. The study listed 164 TCR beta chains as associated with cytomegalovirus. Because counts were too low, some 17 rarely observed V segments, including chromosome 9 orphons, were excluded from the earlier analysis of around 590 of the donors. Only TCR beta chains were sequenced in this cohort, and the absence of alpha or paired-chain data limited detectable features. V-gene and J-gene trimming of TCR beta chains was associated with a missense DCLRE1C variant in a later genetic analysis, and the association was replicated in an independent cohort. Most TCR sequences were seen in very few donors, while some public TCRs were found in many individuals.

The chain joins TRBV19 to TRBJ1-1; a tentative D call is TRBD1 (5 bases match). This clonotype was obtained from a man in his forties in good health and CMV-seronegative. Sequencing used PBMCs. The bases read TGTGCCACCTTTAACGCGGGGGAGTTGAACACTGAAGCTTTCTTT. This encodes CATFNAGELNTEAFF.